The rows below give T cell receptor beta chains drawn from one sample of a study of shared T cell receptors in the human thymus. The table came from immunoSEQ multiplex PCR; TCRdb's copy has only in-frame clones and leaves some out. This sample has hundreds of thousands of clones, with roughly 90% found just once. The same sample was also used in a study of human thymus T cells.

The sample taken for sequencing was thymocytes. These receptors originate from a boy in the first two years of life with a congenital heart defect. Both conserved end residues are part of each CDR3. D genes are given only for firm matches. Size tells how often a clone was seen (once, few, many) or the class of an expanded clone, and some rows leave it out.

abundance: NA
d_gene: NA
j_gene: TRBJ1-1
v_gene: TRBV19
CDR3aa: CASSTGGGVTEAFF
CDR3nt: TGTGCCAGTAGTACCGGTGGGGGGGTCACTGAAGCTTTCTTT

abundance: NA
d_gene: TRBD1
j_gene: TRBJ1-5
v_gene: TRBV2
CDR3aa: CASSGRGLGQPQHF
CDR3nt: TGTGCCAGCAGTGGAAGGGGGCTCGGACAGCCCCAGCATTTT

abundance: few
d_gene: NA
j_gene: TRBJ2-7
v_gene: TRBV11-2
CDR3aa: CASSRRGERYEQYF
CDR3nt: TGTGCCAGCAGCCGACGCGGCGAGAGGTACGAGCAGTACTTC

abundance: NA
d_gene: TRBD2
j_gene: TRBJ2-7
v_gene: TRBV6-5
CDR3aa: CASSYSPGRPLYEQYF
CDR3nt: TGTGCCAGCAGTTACTCTCCCGGGAGGCCCCTCTACGAGCAGTACTTC

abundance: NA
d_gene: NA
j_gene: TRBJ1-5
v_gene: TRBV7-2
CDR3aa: CASSPLVGGNQPQHF
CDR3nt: TGTGCCAGCAGCCCCCTGGTAGGAGGCAATCAGCCCCAGCATTTT

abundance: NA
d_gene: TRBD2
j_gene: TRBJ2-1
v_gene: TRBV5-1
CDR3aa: CASSLSGSGRFFMMGEQFF
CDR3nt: TGCGCCAGCAGCTTGAGCGGTAGCGGGAGGTTTTTTATGATGGGTGAGCAGTTCTTC

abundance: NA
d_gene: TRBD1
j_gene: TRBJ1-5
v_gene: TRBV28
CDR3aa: CASSYRDRRFNQPQHF
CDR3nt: TGTGCCAGCAGTTATCGGGACAGGCGCTTCAATCAGCCCCAGCATTTT

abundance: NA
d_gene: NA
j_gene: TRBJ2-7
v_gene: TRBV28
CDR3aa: CASSLNSGNEQYF
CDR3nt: TGTGCCAGCAGTTTAAACTCGGGGAACGAGCAGTACTTC

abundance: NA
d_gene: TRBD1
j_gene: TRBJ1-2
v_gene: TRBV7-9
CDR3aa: CASSLRGLYGYTF
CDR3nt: TGTGCCAGCAGCCTCAGGGGGCTCTATGGCTACACCTTC

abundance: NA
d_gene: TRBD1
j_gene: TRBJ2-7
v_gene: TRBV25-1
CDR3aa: CASSGGGQLSYEQYF
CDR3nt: TGTGCCAGCAGTGGAGGGGGACAGCTGTCCTACGAGCAGTACTTC

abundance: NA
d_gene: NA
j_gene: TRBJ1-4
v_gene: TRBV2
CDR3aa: CASSEGVGFEKLFF
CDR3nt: TGTGCCAGCAGTGAGGGAGTGGGATTTGAAAAACTGTTTTTT

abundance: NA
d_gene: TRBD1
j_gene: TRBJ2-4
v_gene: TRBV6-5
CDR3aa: CASSDRGWHIQYF
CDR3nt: TGTGCCAGCAGTGACAGGGGGTGGCACATTCAGTACTTC

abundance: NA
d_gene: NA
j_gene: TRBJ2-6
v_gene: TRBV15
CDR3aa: CATSRKRRDSLSGANVLTF
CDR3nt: TGTGCCACCAGCAGGAAGAGGAGGGACAGCCTCTCTGGGGCCAACGTCCTGACTTTC

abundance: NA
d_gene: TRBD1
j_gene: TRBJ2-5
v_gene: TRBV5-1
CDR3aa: CASSLAINRGVEETQYF
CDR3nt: TGCGCCAGCAGCTTGGCCATCAACAGGGGGGTAGAAGAGACCCAGTACTTC

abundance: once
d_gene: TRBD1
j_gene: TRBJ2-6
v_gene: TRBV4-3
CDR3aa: CASSQGQTGTAGANVLTF
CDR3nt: TGCGCCAGCAGCCAAGGGCAGACAGGGACCGCTGGGGCCAACGTCCTGACTTTC

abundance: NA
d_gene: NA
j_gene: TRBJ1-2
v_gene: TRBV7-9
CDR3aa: CASSTRVYGYTF
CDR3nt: TGTGCCAGCAGCACCAGGGTATATGGCTACACCTTC

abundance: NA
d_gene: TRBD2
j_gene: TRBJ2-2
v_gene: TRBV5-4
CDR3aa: CASSLLAGGPAGELFF
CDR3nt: TGTGCCAGCAGCTTGCTAGCGGGAGGGCCCGCCGGGGAGCTGTTTTTT

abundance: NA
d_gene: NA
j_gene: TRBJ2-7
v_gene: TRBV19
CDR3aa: CASSSYDRFAYEQYF
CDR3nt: TGTGCCAGTAGTAGTTATGACAGGTTCGCCTACGAGCAGTACTTC

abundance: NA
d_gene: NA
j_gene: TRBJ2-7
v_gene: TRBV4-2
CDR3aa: CASSETVERPAEYF
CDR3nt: TGTGCCAGCAGCGAAACGGTGGAGCGGCCAGCAGAGTACTTC

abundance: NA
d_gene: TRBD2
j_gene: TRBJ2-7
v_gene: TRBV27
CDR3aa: CASSLSLKKGLADHYEQYF
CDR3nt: TGTGCCAGCAGTTTATCGCTAAAGAAAGGACTAGCGGACCACTACGAGCAGTACTTC

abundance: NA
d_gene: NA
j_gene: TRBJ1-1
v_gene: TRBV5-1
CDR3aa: CASSFEGIVAEAFF
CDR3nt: TGCGCCAGCAGCTTCGAGGGAATCGTCGCTGAAGCTTTCTTT

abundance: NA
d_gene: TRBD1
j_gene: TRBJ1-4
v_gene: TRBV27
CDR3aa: CASSHLQGAGTTNEKLFF
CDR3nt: TGTGCCAGCAGTCATTTACAGGGGGCCGGTACAACTAATGAAAAACTGTTTTTT

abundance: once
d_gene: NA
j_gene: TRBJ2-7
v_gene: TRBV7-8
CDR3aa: CASSQRDSSTYEQYF
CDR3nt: TGTGCCAGCAGCCAACGGGACTCTTCGACCTACGAGCAGTACTTC

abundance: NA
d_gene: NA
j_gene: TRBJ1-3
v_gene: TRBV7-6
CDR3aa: CASSYDSSGNTIYF
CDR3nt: TGTGCCAGCAGCTATGACAGCTCTGGAAACACCATATATTTT

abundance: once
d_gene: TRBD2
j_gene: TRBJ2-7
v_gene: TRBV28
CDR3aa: CASSLPFAKGGRFYEQYF
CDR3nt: TGTGCCAGCAGTTTACCCTTCGCGAAGGGCGGGAGGTTCTACGAGCAGTACTTC

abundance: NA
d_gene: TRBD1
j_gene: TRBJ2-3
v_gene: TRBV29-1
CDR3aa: CSAGTGLPFLTDTQYF
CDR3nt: TGCAGCGCCGGGACAGGCCTTCCATTCCTCACAGATACGCAGTATTTT

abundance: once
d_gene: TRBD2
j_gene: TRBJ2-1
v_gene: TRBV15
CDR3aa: CATSPNTSGVYNEQFF
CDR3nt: TGTGCCACCAGCCCAAACACTAGCGGGGTTTACAATGAGCAGTTCTTC

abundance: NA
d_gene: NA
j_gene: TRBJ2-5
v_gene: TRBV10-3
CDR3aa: CAISEGRVRETQYF
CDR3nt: TGTGCCATCAGTGAGGGCAGGGTAAGAGAGACCCAGTACTTC

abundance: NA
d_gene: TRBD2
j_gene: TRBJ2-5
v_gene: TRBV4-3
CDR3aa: CASSQTSGQETQYF
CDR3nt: TGCGCCAGCAGCCAAACTAGCGGCCAAGAGACCCAGTACTTC

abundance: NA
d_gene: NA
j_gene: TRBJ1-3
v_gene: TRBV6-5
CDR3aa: CASSYSSDSSGNTIYF
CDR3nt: TGTGCCAGCAGTTACTCCTCTGACAGCTCTGGAAACACCATATATTTT

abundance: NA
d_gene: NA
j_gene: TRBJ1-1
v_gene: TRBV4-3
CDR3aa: CASTPQGPNTEAFF
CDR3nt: TGCGCCAGCACACCACAGGGACCCAACACTGAAGCTTTCTTT

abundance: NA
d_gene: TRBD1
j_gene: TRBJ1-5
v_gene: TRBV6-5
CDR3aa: CASSFTGGPNQPQHF
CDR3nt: TGTGCCAGCAGTTTTACAGGGGGCCCCAATCAGCCCCAGCATTTT

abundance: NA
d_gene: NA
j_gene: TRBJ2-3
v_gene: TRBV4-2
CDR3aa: CASSQVPQGTPGTDTQYF
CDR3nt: TGTGCCAGCAGCCAAGTCCCGCAGGGAACCCCCGGGACAGATACGCAGTATTTT

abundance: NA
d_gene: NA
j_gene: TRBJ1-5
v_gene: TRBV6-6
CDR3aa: CASSWEGVGNQPQHF
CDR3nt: TGTGCCAGCAGTTGGGAGGGAGTGGGCAATCAGCCCCAGCATTTT

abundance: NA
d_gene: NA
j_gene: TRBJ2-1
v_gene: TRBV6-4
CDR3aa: CASSDSGTNSYNEQFF
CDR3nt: TGTGCCAGCAGTGACTCAGGGACAAACTCCTACAATGAGCAGTTCTTC

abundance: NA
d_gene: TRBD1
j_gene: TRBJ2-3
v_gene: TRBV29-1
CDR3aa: CSVEDPRDRVTDTQYF
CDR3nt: TGCAGCGTTGAAGATCCGAGGGACAGGGTGACAGATACGCAGTATTTT

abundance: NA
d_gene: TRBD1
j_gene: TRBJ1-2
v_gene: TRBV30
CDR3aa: CAWQGTVRGANYGYTF
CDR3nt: TGTGCCTGGCAAGGGACAGTTAGGGGGGCTAACTATGGCTACACCTTC

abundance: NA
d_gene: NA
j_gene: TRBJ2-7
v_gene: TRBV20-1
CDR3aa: CSASQGSEQYF
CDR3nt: TGCAGTGCTAGTCAGGGCTCCGAGCAGTACTTC

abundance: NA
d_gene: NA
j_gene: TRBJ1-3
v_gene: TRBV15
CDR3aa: CATSRDFLDSGNTIYF
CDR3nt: TGTGCCACCAGCAGAGATTTTCTAGACTCTGGAAACACCATATATTTT

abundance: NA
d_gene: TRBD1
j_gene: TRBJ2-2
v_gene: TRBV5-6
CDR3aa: CASSLARGQGDTGELFF
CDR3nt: TGTGCCAGCAGCTTGGCCAGGGGACAGGGGGACACCGGGGAGCTGTTTTTT

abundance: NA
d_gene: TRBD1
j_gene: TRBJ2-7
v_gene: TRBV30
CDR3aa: CAWIRLGQGIYEQYF
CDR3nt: TGTGCCTGGATCCGGTTGGGACAGGGAATCTACGAGCAGTACTTC

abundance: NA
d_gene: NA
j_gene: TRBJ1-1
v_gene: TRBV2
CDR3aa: CASSVDTPNTEAFF
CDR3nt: TGTGCCAGCAGCGTCGACACCCCGAACACTGAAGCTTTCTTT

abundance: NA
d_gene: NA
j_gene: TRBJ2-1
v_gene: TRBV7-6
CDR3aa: CASSTSSVSSYNEQFF
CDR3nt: TGTGCCAGCAGCACCTCTAGCGTGAGCTCCTACAATGAGCAGTTCTTC

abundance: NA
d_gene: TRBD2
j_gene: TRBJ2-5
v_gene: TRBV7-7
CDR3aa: CASSHPGGETQYF
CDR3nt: TGTGCTAGCAGCCACCCGGGAGGGGAGACCCAGTACTTC

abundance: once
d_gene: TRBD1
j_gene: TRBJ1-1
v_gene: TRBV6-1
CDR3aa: CASSFPTGKTEAFF
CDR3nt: TGTGCCAGCAGCTTCCCGACAGGGAAAACTGAAGCTTTCTTT

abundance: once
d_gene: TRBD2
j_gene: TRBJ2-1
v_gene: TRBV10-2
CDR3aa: CASRGRASYNEQFF
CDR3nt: TGCGCCAGCCGCGGGAGGGCCTCCTACAATGAGCAGTTCTTC

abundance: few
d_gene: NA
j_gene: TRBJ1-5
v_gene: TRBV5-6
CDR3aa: CASSSDGGLQPQHF
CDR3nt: TGTGCCAGCAGCTCGGACGGGGGGCTTCAGCCCCAGCATTTT

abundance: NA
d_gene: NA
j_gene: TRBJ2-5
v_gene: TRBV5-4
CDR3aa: CASSANLAKETQYF
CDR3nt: TGTGCCAGCAGCGCCAACCTGGCCAAAGAGACCCAGTACTTC

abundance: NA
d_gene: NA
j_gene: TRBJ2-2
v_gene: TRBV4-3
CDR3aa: CASSQEWNRDDTGELFF
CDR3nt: TGCGCCAGCAGCCAAGAATGGAACAGGGATGACACCGGGGAGCTGTTTTTT

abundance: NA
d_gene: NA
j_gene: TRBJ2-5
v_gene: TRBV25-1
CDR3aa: CASSEISEKTQYF
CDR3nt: TGTGCCAGCAGTGAAATAAGTGAGAAGACCCAGTACTTC